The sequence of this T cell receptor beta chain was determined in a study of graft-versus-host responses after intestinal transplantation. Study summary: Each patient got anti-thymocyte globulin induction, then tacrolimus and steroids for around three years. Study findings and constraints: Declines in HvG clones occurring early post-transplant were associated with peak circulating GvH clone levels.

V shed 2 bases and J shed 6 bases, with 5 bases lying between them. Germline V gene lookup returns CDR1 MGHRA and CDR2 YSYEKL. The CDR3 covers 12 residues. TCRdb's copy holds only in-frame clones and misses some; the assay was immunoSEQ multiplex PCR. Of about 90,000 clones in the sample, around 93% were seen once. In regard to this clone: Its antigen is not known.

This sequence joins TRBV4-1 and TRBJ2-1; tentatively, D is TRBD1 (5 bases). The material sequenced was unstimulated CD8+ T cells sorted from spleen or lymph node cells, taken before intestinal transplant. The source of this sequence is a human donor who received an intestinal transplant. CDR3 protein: CASSQQGNEQFF. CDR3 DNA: TGCGCCAGCAGCCAACAGGGCAATGAGCAGTTCTTC.